These 31 T cell receptor beta chains were sequenced from one sample in a study of blood T cell repertoires in COVID-19. The data were produced by immunoSEQ multiplex PCR, yet TCRdb's version contains in-frame clones alone and is incomplete. Among about 240,000 clones listed, around 84% were seen once. The sequencing input was peripheral blood. These receptors originate from a woman between 18 and 29 years old with acute or convalescent COVID-19.

V and J are TRBV5-4 and TRBJ1-2, with 7 bases that match TRBD1. Germline values: CDR1 SGHNT, CDR2 YYREEE (reference sequence). V shed 0 bases, J shed 6 bases, and the junction held 5 bases outside the gene matches. The CDR3 covers 14 residues. The CDR3 DNA follows: TGTGCCAGCAGCTTGGTTTACGACAGGGATGGCTACACCTTC. It yields the protein CASSLVYDRDGYTF.

A single count supports this clone. V is TRBV25-1 and J is TRBJ1-1; possibly TRBD1 for D (5 bases). The CDR3 extends over 13 amino acids. Trimming stripped 6 bases from V and 1 base from J, with 9 bases between. The germline CDR1 and CDR2 sequences are MGHDK and SYGVNS. The CDR3 loop reads CASRGLGNTEAFF. CDR3 DNA sequence: TGTGCCAGCAGGGGGCTAGGGAACACTGAAGCTTTCTTT.

The sample holds one count of this clone. The CDR3 DNA reads TGTGCCAGCAGCCAAGAGTACAGGAGCGAGCAGTACTTC. Its translation: CASSQEYRSEQYF. J is TRBJ2-7 and V is TRBV14; a possible D gene is TRBD1 (5 bases). Germline V gene lookup returns CDR1 SGHDN and CDR2 FVKESK. The CDR3 sequence is 13 residues long. The V end was cut by 0 bases, the J end by 6 bases, with 9 bases between.

This chain uses TRBV14 with TRBJ2-1; tentative D call: TRBD2 (7 bases). Per the germline V gene, CDR1 is SGHDN and CDR2 is FVKESK. Trimming stripped 1 base from V and 16 bases from J, with 20 bases between. The CDR3 has 14 residues. CDR3 protein: CASSQGGAVGGLFF. CDR3 nucleotide sequence: TGTGCCAGCAGCCAAGGGGGGGCAGTGGGAGGGCTATTCTTC.

The rearrangement joins TRBV6-5 to TRBJ2-7; the match to TRBD2 covers 8 bases. The CDR3 sequence is 15 residues long. V lost 5 bases and J lost 6; bases outside the gene matches: 12. Germline CDR1 reads MNHEY; CDR2 reads SVGAGI. CDR3 sequence: CASSPLTGGQVEQYF. The DNA for the CDR3 is TGTGCCAGCAGTCCCCTTACGGGAGGGCAGGTCGAGCAGTACTTC.

This clone was observed a few times. The genes are TRBV6-5 and TRBJ2-4; D is unclear. V lost 5 bases, J lost 11 bases, and 19 bases lay in between. Looked up from germline, CDR1 is MNHEY and CDR2 is SVGAGI. The CDR3 sequence is 14 residues long. The CDR3 DNA reads TGTGCCAGCAGTCGCGCGGATCCAAACACCGTTCAGTACTTC. Amino acids: CASSRADPNTVQYF.

This chain uses TRBV6-6 with TRBJ1-1; no definite D call. V was trimmed by 6 bases and J by 0 bases, leaving 8 bases between them. Germline V gene lookup returns CDR1 MNHNY and CDR2 SVGAGI (reference sequence). The CDR3 has 13 residues. The CDR3 region is CASRIQMNTEAFF. The CDR3 DNA reads as TGTGCCAGCAGGATACAGATGAACACTGAAGCTTTCTTT.

V and J are TRBV24-1 and TRBJ2-1, with a weak D call TRBD2 (5 bases). Trimming removed 6 bases at V and 0 bases at J, with 8 bases between. CDR3 length equals 14 residues. CDR1 KGHDR and CDR2 SFDVKD come from the germline V gene. This chain's CDR3 is CATSSGSSYNEQFF. CDR3 nucleotide sequence: TGTGCCACCAGTAGCGGAAGCTCCTACAATGAGCAGTTCTTC.

The V and J genes are TRBV2 and TRBJ2-3, with 7 bases fitting TRBD2. The V gene's germline CDR1 is SNHLY and CDR2 FYNNEI. This CDR3 comprises 14 residues. Trimming took 10 bases from V and 2 from J; bases not matched to a gene: 9. Here the CDR3 reads CATPAGSATDTQYF. For the CDR3, the DNA is TGTGCCACCCCAGCGGGATCGGCCACAGATACGCAGTATTTT.

V gene TRBV7-9 combines with J gene TRBJ2-7; maybe TRBD2 (7 bases). Germline V gene sequence: CDR1 SEHNR, CDR2 FQNEAQ (reference sequence). V lost 5 bases to trimming and J lost 0 bases, with 20 bases between them. CDR3 length: 17 amino acids. CDR3 DNA: TGTGCCAGCAGCCACCCCCCGGGGGGCCTCCGCTCCTACGAGCAGTACTTC. Translation gives CASSHPPGGLRSYEQYF.

The rearrangement links TRBV6-2 or TRBV6-3 to TRBJ2-1, with 10 nucleotides matching TRBD2. The CDR3 loop spans 14 amino acids. Trimming at V came to 5 bases and at J to 7 bases, leaving 5 bases not matched to a gene. Germline CDR1 MNHEY, CDR2 SVGEGT. This chain's CDR3 is CASSQAGGRNEQFF. The CDR3 coding sequence is TGTGCCAGCAGTCAAGCGGGAGGGAGGAATGAGCAGTTCTTC.

This chain joins TRBV28 and TRBJ1-5; 7 bases match TRBD1. This CDR3 is 16 amino acids long. V trimming: 8 bases; J trimming: 0 bases; junction bases outside the gene matches: 10. Per germline, CDR1 MDHEN and CDR2 SYDVKM. CDR3: CASFTRDSYSNQPQHF. The CDR3 coding sequence is TGTGCCAGCTTCACCCGGGACAGTTATAGCAATCAGCCCCAGCATTTT.

The V gene is TRBV7-2, the J gene TRBJ2-7; TRBD2 matches at 10 bases. The V segment lost 3 bases and the J segment 2 bases; nucleotides outside the gene matches: 7. This CDR3 is built from 16 residues. The germline CDR1 and CDR2 sequences are SGHTA and FQGNSA. This CDR3 is CASSFSAAGGTYEQYF. The CDR3 nucleotides read TGTGCCAGCAGCTTTAGCGCAGCGGGAGGGACCTACGAGCAGTACTTC.

The chain carries TRBV7-9 and TRBJ2-7; tentative D call: TRBD2 (5 bases). The CDR3 consists of 15 residues. Germline CDR1 SEHNR, CDR2 FQNEAQ (reference sequence). The germline V and J ends were trimmed by 5 bases and 1 base, with 15 bases remaining between them. CDR3 protein: CASSPRSGLSYEQYF. The DNA of the CDR3 is TGTGCCAGCAGCCCTAGGTCGGGGTTATCCTACGAGCAGTACTTC.

The chain is built from TRBV5-1 and TRBJ2-3, with D possibly being TRBD2 (6 bases). Germline V gene data show CDR1 as SGHRS and CDR2 as YFSETQ. This CDR3 contains 16 residues. With 0 bases removed from V and 0 bases from J, the gap between germline ends came to 11 bases. The CDR3 DNA sequence: TGCGCCAGCAGCTTGGGTGCTAGCGATAGCACAGATACGCAGTATTTT. It is translated as CASSLGASDSTDTQYF.

This chain connects TRBV5-6 to TRBJ1-2; no reliable D call. Germline V CDR1 and CDR2: SGHDT, YYEEEE. This CDR3 is built from 15 residues. V gave up 0 bases and J gave up 0 bases, with 9 bases separating them. The CDR3 DNA reads TGTGCCAGCAGCTTGGGCCGGGGAGCTAACTATGGCTACACCTTC. Residues: CASSLGRGANYGYTF.

A single count supports this clone. The gene calls are TRBV10-3 and TRBJ2-5, with TRBD2 matching over 7 bases. The J call may be incorrect, as the DNA end agrees better with TRBJ2-7. The CDR3 runs to 16 residues. Germline V CDR1 and CDR2: ENHRY, SYGVKD. CDR3 in amino acids: CAISESRTSVTYEQYF. In DNA, the CDR3 is TGTGCCATCAGTGAGTCACGTACTAGCGTAACCTACGAGCAGTACTTC.

The J gene is TRBJ1-1, the V gene TRBV30; D may be TRBD1 (5 bases). Trimming removed 6 bases at V and 1 base at J, with 12 bases between. The CDR3 is 13 amino acids. The germline V gene encodes CDR1 GTSNPN and CDR2 SVGIG (reference sequence). The CDR3 is CACRGTSNTEAFF. In nucleotides, the CDR3 is TGTGCCTGTCGGGGGACCTCGAACACTGAAGCTTTCTTT.

In DNA form, the CDR3 reads TGTGCCAGCAGCTACCCCCAAGCGGAAGAGACCCAGTACTTC. Translated: CASSYPQAEETQYF. The rearrangement links TRBV7-9 to TRBJ2-5, with D possibly TRBD2 on 5 matching bases. Germline assignment: CDR1 SEHNR and CDR2 FQNEAQ (reference sequence). The ends were cut back, 4 bases at V and 3 bases at J, with 12 bases in the middle. This CDR3 has 14 residues.

The genes are TRBV14 and TRBJ1-2; TRBD1 is a possible D gene (5 bases). This CDR3 region has 15 residues. Germline V gene lookup returns CDR1 SGHDN and CDR2 FVKESK. Trimming took off 1 base at V and 0 bases at J, with 9 bases between the two ends. The CDR3 DNA is TGTGCCAGCAGCCAAGTGGCAGGGACTAACTATGGCTACACCTTC. It yields the protein CASSQVAGTNYGYTF.

The gene calls are TRBV7-9 and TRBJ2-3; 9 bases fit TRBD2. The CDR3 spans 15 residues. J was trimmed by 5 bases and V by 1 base; bases with no gene match: 4. Germline V gene data show CDR1 as SEHNR and CDR2 as FQNEAQ (reference sequence). The CDR3 coding sequence is TGTGCCAGCAGCTTAGAGGGACTAGCCGTAGATACGCAGTATTTT. Translating gives CASSLEGLAVDTQYF.

The chain links TRBV6-5 to TRBJ2-1; TRBD2 agrees at 11 bases. V was clipped by 7 bases and J by 4 bases; unmatched bases: 6. This CDR3 spans 15 amino acids. Germline V gene sequence: CDR1 MNHEY, CDR2 SVGAGI. The CDR3 region has the DNA TGTGCCAGCATCTTGACTAGCGGGGAATACAATGAGCAGTTCTTC. Amino acids: CASILTSGEYNEQFF.

This clone was seen a few times. The rearrangement uses TRBV18 and TRBJ1-1; 8 bases fit TRBD1. The CDR3 totals 15 residues. V lost 3 bases, J lost 0 bases, and 3 bases stayed unmatched. The germline gives CDR1 KGHSH, CDR2 LQKENI. The CDR3 protein is CASSPGQGMNTEAFF. The CDR3 coding sequence is TGTGCCAGCTCACCCGGACAGGGAATGAACACTGAAGCTTTCTTT.

The gene calls are TRBV6-5 and TRBJ2-7; 9 bases match TRBD1. Trimming removed 0 bases from V and 5 bases from J; junction bases left unmatched: 5. This CDR3 comprises 15 residues. The V gene's germline CDR1 is MNHEY and CDR2 SVGAGI. The DNA for the CDR3 is TGTGCCAGCAGTTACTCGGGAACAGGGGGCGACGAGCAGTACTTC. Encoded protein: CASSYSGTGGDEQYF.

The chain uses TRBV6-5 and TRBJ2-7; unclear D gene. Trimming removed 0 bases from V and 2 bases from J, with 8 bases in between. Looked up from germline, CDR1 is MNHEY and CDR2 is SVGAGI. The CDR3 sequence is 14 residues long. The CDR3 region is CASSYSLETYEQYF. The CDR3 DNA is TGTGCCAGCAGTTACTCGCTCGAGACCTACGAGCAGTACTTC.

This rearrangement joins TRBV21-1 to TRBJ1-2. TRBV21-1 is a pseudogene. This CDR3 has 14 amino acids. CDR3 sequence (DNA): TGTGCCAGCAGCAAAACGGGTGCCCTCTGTGGCTACACCTTC. Residues: CASSKTGALCGYTF.

The genes are TRBV5-4 and TRBJ2-7; 7 bases line up with TRBD2. The CDR3 has 15 amino acids. Germline V lookup: CDR1 SGHNT, CDR2 YYREEE (reference sequence). Germline trimming cut 0 bases from V and 0 bases from J; bases unmatched to any gene: 3. CDR3 sequence: CASSLGGGSSYEQYF. Written as DNA, the CDR3 is TGTGCCAGCAGCTTGGGTGGCGGGAGCTCCTACGAGCAGTACTTC.

The CDR3 DNA follows: TGTGCCAGCAGCTTAGGACAGGGCGCTGGAAAACTGTTTTTT. Its protein is CASSLGQGAGKLFF. The chain is built from TRBV7-9 and TRBJ1-4; the match to TRBD1 covers 7 bases. Trimming removed 1 base from V and 10 bases from J; junction bases left unmatched: 6. The germline CDR1 and CDR2 sequences are SEHNR and FQNEAQ (reference sequence). The CDR3 is 14 residues long.

The V gene is TRBV11-2, the J gene TRBJ2-3; D unresolved. There are 15 residues in the CDR3. Trimming pared 2 bases from V and 4 bases from J, leaving 13 bases between. Germline values: CDR1 SGHAT, CDR2 FQNNGV. CDR3 in amino acids: CASSLQLGRADTQYF. The DNA of the CDR3 is TGTGCCAGCAGCTTACAGCTTGGGCGCGCAGATACGCAGTATTTT.

The V and J genes are TRBV7-8 and TRBJ1-3; tentative D call: TRBD1 (6 bases). CDR3 length: 15 amino acids. Germline V CDR1 and CDR2: SGHVS, FQNEAQ. V was cut by 1 base and J by 2 bases, with 9 bases left in between. CDR3 coding DNA: TGTGCCAGCAGCTTAGACACAGGGCCTGGAAACACCATATATTTT. Translating it yields CASSLDTGPGNTIYF.

This rearrangement joins TRBV12-5 to TRBJ2-1; 9 bases match TRBD1. The germline gives CDR1 LGHNT, CDR2 FRNRAP. V was pared by 5 bases and J by 3 bases, with 2 bases of the junction left unmatched. The CDR3 contains 14 residues. CDR3 DNA: TGTGCTAGTGGTCCGGGACAGGGCTACAATGAGCAGTTCTTC. Translation: CASGPGQGYNEQFF.